This is a list of T cell receptor beta chains from one sample in a study of blood T cell repertoires in COVID-19. Libraries were prepared by immunoSEQ multiplex PCR; TCRdb keeps only in-frame clonotypes and omits some of them. The sample lists 300,000 to 350,000 clones; 80% to 90% were seen once. Material for sequencing was peripheral blood. All receptors come from a woman aged 50 to 65 with COVID-19, enrolled during active disease. The CDR3 runs from the conserved cysteine through the conserved F or W.

j_call: TRBJ2-1; v_call: TRBV19; cdr3_aa: CASQISGHEQFF
j_call: TRBJ1-5; v_call: TRBV7-2; cdr3_aa: CASSSPGQGIQPQHF
j_call: TRBJ2-7; v_call: TRBV5-1; cdr3_aa: CASSSLGQSYEQYF
j_call: TRBJ1-6; v_call: TRBV11-2; cdr3_aa: CASSRGTGGYSPLHF
j_call: TRBJ2-7; v_call: TRBV28; cdr3_aa: CASSLPGQGEYEQYF
j_call: TRBJ2-7; v_call: TRBV7-9; cdr3_aa: CASSQGLAGAPYEQYF
j_call: TRBJ1-1; v_call: TRBV5-1; cdr3_aa: CASSISTVNTEAFF
j_call: TRBJ1-3; v_call: TRBV3-1/TRBV3-2; cdr3_aa: CASSRREGNTIYF
j_call: TRBJ2-1; v_call: TRBV30; cdr3_aa: CAWSAHGVREQFF
j_call: TRBJ2-6; v_call: TRBV5-6; cdr3_aa: CASSYRVSGANVLTF
j_call: TRBJ1-4; v_call: TRBV28; cdr3_aa: CASSGPGNEKLFF